A single sample gave rise to the 30 T cell receptor beta chains below, sequenced in a study of blood T cell repertoires in COVID-19. Assay used: immunoSEQ multiplex PCR; TCRdb lists only in-frame clones, some missing. This table has around 34,000 clones, 80% appearing once. Sequencing used peripheral blood. These receptor sequences come from a woman aged 70-85 years with acute or convalescent COVID-19.

In the case of this clone: Within the sample, other DNA sequences also encode this same CDR3. The V gene is TRBV5-6, the J gene TRBJ1-2; weak D call: TRBD1 (6 bases). V dropped 0 bases and J dropped 4 bases, with 10 bases sitting between them. This CDR3 region has 14 residues. Germline V CDR1 and CDR2: SGHDT, YYEEEE. Written as DNA, the CDR3 is TGTGCCAGCAGCTTGGTCGGGACATCCTATGGCTACACCTTC. Amino acids: CASSLVGTSYGYTF.

There are a few counts of this clone. V is TRBV3-1 (or the pseudogene TRBV3-2) and J is TRBJ1-2, with unresolved D. Trimming left V 4 bases short and J 8 bases short, with 11 bases between. This CDR3 spans 12 amino acids. Germline assignment: CDR1 LGHDT and CDR2 YNNKEL (reference sequence). CDR3 bases: TGTGCCAGCAGCCCTTCCGGGTCCGGCTACACCTTC. It encodes CASSPSGSGYTF.

The chain joins TRBV12-3 or TRBV12-4 to TRBJ1-1; D unresolved. The V gene lost 4 bases and the J gene lost 4 bases, with 7 bases spanning the gap. This CDR3 is 12 amino acids long. The CDR3 DNA follows: TGTGCCAGCAGTTGGGCCGGCACTGAAGCTTTCTTT. Residues: CASSWAGTEAFF.

The chain carries TRBV29-1 and TRBJ1-1; the match to TRBD1 covers 8 bases. Germline trimming cut 6 bases from V and 5 bases from J; bases unmatched to any gene: 5. The CDR3 has 12 residues. Germline V lookup: CDR1 SQVTM, CDR2 ANQGSEA. As DNA, the CDR3 is TGCAGCGTGGACAGGGAGTGGACTGAAGCTTTCTTT. It encodes CSVDREWTEAFF. Supplemented by reference TRBV29-1 and TRBJ1-1, the full variable domain reads SAVISQKPSRDICQRGTSLTIQCQVDSQVTMMFWYRQQPGQSLTLIATANQGSEATYESGFVIDKFPISRPNLTFSTLTVSNMSPEDSSIYLCSVDREWTEAFFGQGTRLTVV.

The chain links TRBV6-1 to TRBJ2-3; perhaps TRBD2 as D (5 bases). Trimming removed 3 bases from V and 2 bases from J, with 9 bases in between. CDR3 length: 14 amino acids. CDR1 is MNHNS, CDR2 SASEGT, per germline. CDR3 in DNA: TGTGCCAGCAGTGATCCGGGATACACAGATACGCAGTATTTT. Its translation is CASSDPGYTDTQYF.

The chain carries TRBV21-1 and TRBJ1-2. TRBV21-1 is a pseudogene locus. The CDR3 length is 14 residues. The CDR3 sequence: CASLRRAPHYGYTF. The DNA of the CDR3 is TGTGCCAGCCTCAGGAGGGCACCTCATTATGGCTACACCTTC.

This chain uses TRBV4-2 with TRBJ1-5, with D perhaps matching TRBD1 (5 bases). The length of the CDR3 is 14 residues. CDR1 is LGHNA and CDR2 is YNFKEQ in the germline V gene. V shed 1 base and J shed 5 bases, with 9 bases lying between them. CDR3 sequence (DNA): TGTGCCAGCAGCCAAGGGGGCGGCTATCAGCCCCAGCATTTT. It specifies CASSQGGGYQPQHF.

As DNA, the CDR3 is TGTGCCTGGAATAGCGTGGGTGAGCAGTTCTTC. It specifies CAWNSVGEQFF. The V and J genes are TRBV30 and TRBJ2-1; D is possibly TRBD2 (5 bases). With 4 bases removed from V and 9 bases from J, the gap between germline ends came to 10 bases. In germline, CDR1 is GTSNPN, CDR2 SVGIG (reference sequence). This CDR3 contains 11 residues.

The V call is TRBV28, the J call TRBJ1-4; TRBD1 matches at 8 bases. The CDR3 spans 14 residues. CDR1 is MDHEN, CDR2 SYDVKM, per germline. J gave up 3 bases and V 5 bases, and 2 bases lay outside the gene matches. The chain's CDR3 is CASSGQGPNEKLFF. As DNA, the CDR3 is TGTGCCAGCAGTGGACAGGGCCCTAATGAAAAACTGTTTTTT.

The gene calls are TRBV27 and TRBJ1-4; TRBD1 matches at 7 bases. The germline V gene has CDR1 MNHEY and CDR2 SMNVEV (reference sequence). With 5 bases clipped from V and 7 bases from J, the junction kept 10 bases outside the gene matches. This CDR3 is 15 amino acids long. The CDR3 DNA reads TGTGCCAGCAGTCCCCGACAGGGCCGGGTTGAAAAACTGTTTTTT. Translating it yields CASSPRQGRVEKLFF.

This chain connects TRBV7-2 to TRBJ2-2, with D unresolved. The CDR3 is 12 residues long. V was trimmed by 7 bases and J by 8 bases, leaving 11 bases between them. Germline V gives CDR1 SGHTA, CDR2 FQGNSA. The CDR3 DNA sequence: TGTGCCAGCACCGCGTACGGGGGGGAGCTGTTTTTT. Its protein product is CASTAYGGELFF.

The chain uses TRBV7-2 and TRBJ2-4; 8 nucleotides align to TRBD1. The CDR3 is 15 amino acids. J was trimmed by 8 bases and V by 5 bases; bases with no gene match: 11. Germline lookup yields CDR1 SGHTA and CDR2 FQGNSA. The CDR3 reads CASSPWDRPSDIQYF. The CDR3 bases are TGTGCCAGCAGCCCCTGGGACAGGCCGTCGGACATTCAGTACTTC.

There are a few counts of this clone. The CDR3 is CASSRGGETGGPLTF. As DNA, the CDR3 is TGTGCCAGCTCAAGGGGCGGCGAGACAGGGGGCCCCCTCACCTTC. The chain links TRBV18 to TRBJ1-2, with TRBD1 matching over 10 bases. Germline V lookup: CDR1 KGHSH, CDR2 LQKENI. This CDR3 comprises 15 residues. The V segment lost 5 bases and the J segment 13 bases; nucleotides outside the gene matches: 16.

The rearrangement links TRBV3-1 (or the pseudogene TRBV3-2) to TRBJ2-4; D may be TRBD2 (5 bases). Looked up from germline, CDR1 is LGHDT and CDR2 is YNNKEL (reference sequence). Deletions cut 0 bases from V and 1 base from J, with 10 bases between. This CDR3 is built from 16 residues. Here the CDR3 reads CASSQDRGAAKNIQYF. DNA of the CDR3: TGTGCCAGCAGCCAAGATCGGGGAGCCGCCAAAAACATTCAGTACTTC.

The chain carries TRBV5-6 and TRBJ1-5; no clear D gene. Germline loops: CDR1 SGHDT, CDR2 YYEEEE. Trimming pared 2 bases from V and 4 bases from J, leaving 10 bases between. The CDR3 is made up of 14 amino acids. DNA of the CDR3: TGTGCCAGCAGCTTTTCGTACGGGAATCAGCCCCAGCATTTT. This encodes CASSFSYGNQPQHF.

This chain joins TRBV19 and TRBJ2-7, with 13 bases matching TRBD2. The CDR3 consists of 18 residues. Trimming cost V 4 bases and J 1 base; bases outside gene matches: 10. Germline CDR1 is LNHDA and CDR2 is SQIVND (reference sequence). DNA for the CDR3: TGTGCCAGTAGTAGCCAGGGACTAGCGGGACAGCTGTCCTACGAGCAGTACTTC. It codes for CASSSQGLAGQLSYEQYF.

This clone appeared once. This sequence joins TRBV3-1 (or the pseudogene TRBV3-2) and TRBJ2-4; D gene unclear. Per the germline V gene, CDR1 is LGHDT and CDR2 is YNNKEL (reference sequence). The CDR3 is 14 amino acids. Trimming cost V 0 bases and J 5 bases, with 8 bases left between them. CDR3 in amino acids: CASSQDFTENIQYF. The CDR3 DNA follows: TGTGCCAGCAGCCAAGATTTCACAGAAAACATTCAGTACTTC.

V gene TRBV2 combines with J gene TRBJ2-5; 7 nucleotides align to TRBD1. Germline V gives CDR1 SNHLY, CDR2 FYNNEI. V was pared by 5 bases and J by 4 bases, with 4 bases of the junction left unmatched. The CDR3 is 13 residues long. The CDR3 loop reads CASSRGLRETQYF. CDR3 nucleotide sequence: TGTGCCAGCAGTAGGGGGCTGCGAGAGACCCAGTACTTC.

This chain connects TRBV6-2 or TRBV6-3 to TRBJ2-2, with 9 bases identical to TRBD1. V dropped 2 bases and J dropped 4; count of bases not matched to a gene: 14. CDR1 is MNHEY and CDR2 is SVGEGT in the germline V gene. The CDR3 runs 19 residues. CDR3 in amino acids: CASSYRRGYGQGTTGELFF. The CDR3 bases are TGTGCCAGCAGTTACAGGAGAGGGTACGGACAGGGGACCACCGGGGAGCTGTTTTTT.

CDR3 residues: CASSPIGLASKIYEQFF. The CDR3 DNA reads TGTGCCAGCAGCCCAATAGGACTAGCAAGTAAAATCTATGAGCAGTTCTTC. The chain recombines TRBV7-2 with TRBJ2-1; TRBD2 matches at 8 bases. Looked up from germline, CDR1 is SGHTA and CDR2 is FQGNSA. This CDR3 comprises 17 residues. V shed 5 bases and J 8 bases; nucleotides not matched to a gene: 17.

The chain uses TRBV6-5 and TRBJ2-3; tentative D call: TRBD1 (6 bases). V gave up 2 bases and J gave up 7 bases, with 19 bases separating them. The CDR3 totals 16 residues. Germline V gene sequence: CDR1 MNHEY, CDR2 SVGAGI. The DNA for the CDR3 is TGTGCCAGCAGTTACGCGTTGGGGGCCAATCAGTATACGCAGTATTTT. Residues: CASSYALGANQYTQYF.

Here the CDR3 reads CASSQNWNTGELFF. CDR3 nucleotides: TGTGCCAGCAGCCAAAACTGGAACACCGGGGAGCTGTTTTTT. The rearrangement links TRBV3-1 (or the pseudogene TRBV3-2) to TRBJ2-2; the D is unclear. V was clipped by 2 bases and J by 1 base, with 5 bases between them. Germline-derived CDR1 and CDR2 are LGHDT and YNNKEL (reference sequence). This CDR3 has 14 amino acids.

The rearrangement joins TRBV5-1 to TRBJ1-1; the match to TRBD1 covers 9 bases. V lost 4 bases and J lost 5; bases outside the gene matches: 15. The CDR3 contains 17 residues. Per germline, CDR1 SGHRS and CDR2 YFSETQ. The CDR3 coding sequence is TGCGCCAGCAGCCCGGGACAGGGTTGGAGGGGAGTTACTGAAGCTTTCTTT. Its translation is CASSPGQGWRGVTEAFF.

The rearrangement uses TRBV6-5 and TRBJ2-3; no clear D. The CDR3 is 15 residues long. V gave up 8 bases and J gave up 7 bases, with 22 bases separating them. CDR1 and CDR2 (germline): MNHEY, SVGAGI. CDR3 sequence: CASSYPVRRSNTQYF. The CDR3 DNA sequence: TGTGCCAGCTCATACCCGGTCCGAAGGAGTAATACGCAGTATTTT.

On this clone itself: An end of the junction does not agree with germline; a read error may underlie this. The rearrangement uses TRBV4-2 and TRBJ1-1; 7 bases agree with TRBD1. Germline V gives CDR1 LGHNA, CDR2 YNFKEQ. The CDR3 is made up of 14 amino acids. CDR3 in DNA: TGTGCCAGCAGCCGAACCGATCCGCCAACAGGGGCTATCTTT. It yields the protein CASSRTDPPTGAIF.

This clone appeared once. The gene calls are TRBV2 and TRBJ2-5; TRBD1 aligns across 7 bases. Germline-derived CDR1 and CDR2 are SNHLY and FYNNEI. J gave up 5 bases and V 6 bases, and 6 bases lay outside the gene matches. This CDR3 is built from 13 residues. The CDR3 DNA is TGTGCCAGCAGAGTGACAGGGTGGGAGACCCAGTACTTC. Translation: CASRVTGWETQYF. Combining the CDR3 with reference TRBV2 and TRBJ2-5 gives the whole variable domain EPEVTQTPSHQVTQMGQEVILRCVPISNHLYFYWYRQILGQKVEFLVSFYNNEISEKSEIFDDQFSVERPDGSNFTLKIRSTKLEDSAMYFCASRVTGWETQYFGPGTRLLVL.

The rearrangement links TRBV15 to TRBJ2-7; no clear D. The length of the CDR3 is 13 residues. The V gene lost 0 bases and the J gene lost 6 bases, with 9 bases spanning the gap. Looked up from germline, CDR1 is LNHNV and CDR2 is YYDKDF (reference sequence). CDR3 amino acids: CATSRDSPGEQYF. CDR3 in DNA: TGTGCCACCAGCAGAGATTCCCCCGGCGAGCAGTACTTC. The variable domain in full, with the rest retrieved from reference TRBV15 and TRBJ2-7, is DAMVIQNPRYQVTQFGKPVTLSCSQTLNHNVMYWYQQKSSQAPKLLFHYYDKDFNNEADTPDNFQSRRPNTSFCFLDIRSPGLGDTAMYLCATSRDSPGEQYFGPGTRLTVT.

The J gene is TRBJ2-3, the V gene TRBV21-1; the table names TRBD2, a call not compared with the DNA. TRBV21-1 constitutes a pseudogene. The CDR3 spans 13 residues. The DNA for the CDR3 is TGTGCCAGCAGCTTTCGAGAATGTGCTACGCAGTATTTT. Amino acid sequence: CASSFRECATQYF.

This clone was counted a few times. V is TRBV27 and J is TRBJ2-1; TRBD2 aligns across 10 bases. The CDR3 extends over 15 amino acids. Trimming took 7 bases from V and 8 from J; bases not matched to a gene: 11. Germline V CDR1 and CDR2: MNHEY, SMNVEV (reference sequence). The CDR3 region is CASKGIAGGRDEQFF. CDR3 nucleotide sequence: TGTGCCAGCAAAGGTATAGCGGGGGGTAGAGATGAGCAGTTCTTC.

This chain connects TRBV18 to TRBJ2-3; possible D gene TRBD2, 7 bases. The CDR3 length is 17 residues. Germline V CDR1 and CDR2: KGHSH, LQKENI. The ends were cut back, 2 bases at V and 2 bases at J, with 17 bases in the middle. CDR3 sequence reads: CASSPVRGGHTTDTQYF. The CDR3 bases are TGTGCCAGCTCACCAGTCCGCGGGGGCCATACCACAGATACGCAGTATTTT. Using reference TRBV18 and TRBJ2-3 for the parts outside the CDR3, the full variable domain is NAGVMQNPRHLVRRRGQEARLRCSPMKGHSHVYWYRQLPEEGLKFMVYLQKENIIDESGMPKERFSAEFPKEGPSILRIQQVVRGDSAAYFCASSPVRGGHTTDTQYFGPGTRLTVL.